Sequencing of this T cell receptor beta chain was carried out in a study of T cells in localized non-small cell lung cancer. By frequency in the sample, this clone is medium-sized. The antigen is undetermined. Using immunoSEQ multiplex PCR, the repertoire was profiled, and TCRdb retains in-frame clones only, with some absent. The data contain around 1,500 clones, 15% to 20% of them singletons. Germline CDR1 reads SGDLS; CDR2 reads YYNGEE. V was pared by 0 bases and J by 3 bases, with 9 bases of the junction left unmatched. The CDR3 is 16 residues long. Study-level findings and limits: Tumor trailed uninvolved adjacent lung in T cell clonality, which peaked there. Adjacent lung held a median roughly 60 of the top 100 tumor clones. Blood T cell density predicted longer survival; adjacent-lung clonality, shorter.

Here the sequenced sample was normal lung tissue next to the tumor, taken before any cancer treatment. The sequence was obtained from a male donor older than 55 with stage III squamous cell lung carcinoma. The V call is TRBV9, the J call TRBJ2-7, with TRBD2 matching over 7 bases. This CDR3 reads CASSVALPGEGYEQYF. The CDR3 bases are TGTGCCAGCAGCGTAGCCCTCCCCGGGGAGGGCTACGAGCAGTACTTC.